This is a list of T cell receptor beta chains from one sample in a study of T cells in Graves' hyperthyroidism and ophthalmopathy. TCRdb passed the multiplex PCR reads through MiXCR, listing each CDR3 protein once. This sample has around 570,000 distinct CDR3 sequences, with 20% found just once. What was sequenced was blood. Receptors originate from a man aged 40-55 years with Graves' ophthalmopathy. Each CDR3 is given with its conserved first and last residue. The D gene is left open where the match is weak. Size is stated for part of the rows, as once, few or many counts, or as a class when the clone is expanded.

NA	TRBJ2-1	TRBV12-3/TRBV12-4	NA	TGTGCCAGCAGTTTTGGCCGGCGGAGCTCCTACAATGAGCAGTTCTTC	CASSFGRRSSYNEQFF
many	TRBJ2-2	TRBV28	TRBD2	TGTGCCAGCAGTTTCGGTAGCGGGAGTGTCGCGAACACCGGGGAGCTGTTTTTT	CASSFGSGSVANTGELFF
many	TRBJ1-1	TRBV11-2	TRBD1	TGTGCCAGCAGCTTAGGAGTATCGACAGGGGCTGAAGCTTTCTTT	CASSLGVSTGAEAFF
many	TRBJ2-1	TRBV12-5	NA	TGTGCTAGTGGTTTGATCGGGTTTGTGAATGAGCAGTTCTTC	CASGLIGFVNEQFF
NA	TRBJ2-3	TRBV20-1	NA	TGCAGTGCTTCCACTAGCACAGATACGCAGTATTTT	CSASTSTDTQYF
many	TRBJ2-3	TRBV12-3/TRBV12-4	TRBD2	TGTGCCAGCAGCAATCTAGCGGGCACAGATACGCAGTATTTT	CASSNLAGTDTQYF
NA	TRBJ2-7	TRBV10-3	NA	TGTGCCATCAGCCTCGACGCCTCCTACGAGCAGTACTTC	CAISLDASYEQYF
many	TRBJ2-2	TRBV13	NA	TGTGCCAGCAGCTCCAGGGTCACCGGGGAGCTGTTTTTT	CASSSRVTGELFF
many	TRBJ2-1	TRBV7-6	NA	TGTGCCAGCAGCTTAGCGCGGATCCCCCCCTACAATGAGCAGTTCTTC	CASSLARIPPYNEQFF
many	TRBJ2-3	TRBV7-7	TRBD2	TGTGCTAGCAGCTACAGCGGGGGCACAGATACGCAGTATTTT	CASSYSGGTDTQYF
many	TRBJ2-7	TRBV20-1	NA	TGCAGTGCTAGGTCAGGGAGGTCGAACGAGCAGTACTTC	CSARSGRSNEQYF
NA	TRBJ2-1	TRBV6-5	TRBD2	TGTGCCAGCAATTACGCGGGAGGGGGCTACAATGAGCAGTTCTTC	CASNYAGGGYNEQFF
few	TRBJ2-1	TRBV3-1	TRBD2	TGTGCCAGCAGCCGTGGGACTAGCGGGGGATATTACAATGAGCAGTTCTTC	CASSRGTSGGYYNEQFF
few	TRBJ1-2	TRBV15	NA	TGTGCCACCAGCAGAGCGAGGGAGGATCGGAACTATGGCTACACCTTC	CATSRAREDRNYGYTF
many	TRBJ1-2	TRBV20-1	NA	TGCAGTGCTAGAGATCGCACAGCCTATGGCTACACCTTC	CSARDRTAYGYTF
NA	TRBJ2-1	TRBV19	TRBD1	TGTGCCACCTCACAGGGGGTAGTGTACAATGAGCAGTTCTTC	CATSQGVVYNEQFF
NA	TRBJ2-1	TRBV29-1	TRBD1	TGCAGCGTTGATGGGACAGGGATCTACAATGAGCAGTTCTTC	CSVDGTGIYNEQFF
NA	TRBJ2-4	TRBV4-3	NA	TGCGCCAGCAGCCAATACCCCGTGGAGATGGGGCGCAAGGGGATTCAGTACTTC	CASSQYPVEMGRKGIQYF
NA	TRBJ2-7	TRBV7-7	NA	TGTGCTAGCAGCTGGACAGCTAACGGGGCCAGCTCCTACGAGCAGTACTTC	CASSWTANGASSYEQYF
many	TRBJ1-1	TRBV11-1	TRBD1	TGTGCCAGCAGCTCGTTCAGGGGGCGGACTGAAGCTTTCTTT	CASSSFRGRTEAFF
NA	TRBJ2-5	TRBV5-6	TRBD2	TGTGCCAGCAGCTTAAACGGGGGGGGCGGGGAGACCCAGTACTTC	CASSLNGGGGETQYF
many	TRBJ1-1	TRBV28	TRBD1	TGTGCCAGCAGTTCCCGGGACAGGGAAGGATGGCGCACTGAAGCTTTCTTT	CASSSRDREGWRTEAFF
few	TRBJ2-3	TRBV15	TRBD1	TGTGCCACCAGCAGAGATGGATCACAGGGGCTAAGTTCTACGCAGTATTTT	CATSRDGSQGLSSTQYF
NA	TRBJ2-7	TRBV7-9	NA	TGTGCCAGTGGGCAGGGTAGGTTCGACTACGAGCAGTACTTC	CASGQGRFDYEQYF
few	TRBJ1-2	TRBV10-3	NA	TGTGCCATCAATGGGGAAAGGGGCTACACCTTC	CAINGERGYTF
few	TRBJ2-7	TRBV15	TRBD1	TGTGCCACCAGCAGAGATCCCTACCCCGGGACAGGGCCCCAGAGCTCCTACGAGCAGTACTTC	CATSRDPYPGTGPQSSYEQYF
many	TRBJ2-7	TRBV28	NA	TGTGCCAGCAGAACAACAGGGGGAGGGGTTACAGAGCAGTACTTC	CASRTTGGGVTEQYF
NA	TRBJ1-3	TRBV19	NA	TGTGCCAGCGGTCCTGGTCACTCTGGAAACACCATATATTTT	CASGPGHSGNTIYF
NA	TRBJ1-6	TRBV2	NA	TGTGCCAGCGGGACGAGCTCCTATAATTCACCCCTCCACTTT	CASGTSSYNSPLHF
NA	TRBJ1-1	TRBV3-1	NA	TGTGCCGGCAGCCAAAACGGGGGAAGGAACACTGAAGCTTTCTTT	CAGSQNGGRNTEAFF
NA	TRBJ2-7	TRBV30	NA	TGTGCCTGGAGCCCCACAGACAGCTCCTACGAGCAGTACTTC	CAWSPTDSSYEQYF
few	TRBJ2-5	TRBV29-1	TRBD1	TGCAGCTACAGGGGGCAAAGGGCACAAGAGACCCAGTACTTC	CSYRGQRAQETQYF
NA	TRBJ2-7	TRBV7-9	NA	TGTGCCAGCAGCCCACCCTCCACCCCCTACGAGCAGTACTTC	CASSPPSTPYEQYF
many	TRBJ2-3	TRBV30	NA	TGTGCCTGGAGTTACACAGATACGCAGTATTTT	CAWSYTDTQYF
NA	TRBJ1-2	TRBV29-1	TRBD1	TGCAGCGCAAACGAGGGGGGCGGGACAGACATCCGTGGCTACACCTTC	CSANEGGGTDIRGYTF
NA	TRBJ2-7	TRBV27	NA	TGTGCCAGCAATTTGAAAGTCTCCTACGAGCAGTACTTC	CASNLKVSYEQYF
many	TRBJ1-2	TRBV6-1	NA	TGTGCCAGCAGTCAAGATACAGGGCGGCGCGGCTACACCTTC	CASSQDTGRRGYTF
NA	TRBJ1-5	TRBV12-3/TRBV12-4	TRBD1	TGTGCCAGCAGTGCGGACAGGGGATCCAATCAGCCCCAGCATTTT	CASSADRGSNQPQHF
many	TRBJ2-1	TRBV5-1	NA	TGCGCCAGCAGCTTGGTTTCAGGCGGGGTCTCCTCCTACAATGAGCAGTTCTTC	CASSLVSGGVSSYNEQFF
NA	TRBJ2-6	TRBV5-1	NA	TGCGCCAGCAGCTCTGACAGCGGAGGTTCCTACTTGCTCTCTGGGGCCAACGTCCTGACTTTC	CASSSDSGGSYLLSGANVLTF